Listed here are 18 T cell receptor beta chains from one sample, sequenced in a study of T cells in localized non-small cell lung cancer. Repertoires were generated with immunoSEQ multiplex PCR, while TCRdb's copy carries only in-frame clones and drops some. In the table there are around 96,000 clones, approximately 91% of which are singletons. Here the sequenced sample was PBMCs, taken before any cancer treatment. These receptors were taken from a woman aged 40-70 years with stage II squamous cell lung carcinoma.

The chain couples TRBV7-6 to TRBJ2-7; D is possibly TRBD2 (6 bases). CDR1 is SGHVS and CDR2 is FNYEAQ in the germline V gene. The V end lost 5 bases, the J end lost 0 bases, and 14 bases lay between the germline ends. The CDR3 is 15 amino acids. The CDR3 loop is CASSRGGGYSYEQYF. DNA for the CDR3: TGTGCCAGCAGCCGGGGAGGCGGATACTCCTACGAGCAGTACTTC. The variable domain in full, with the rest retrieved from reference TRBV7-6 and TRBJ2-7, is GAGVSQSPRYKVTKRGQDVALRCDPISGHVSLYWYRQALGQGPEFLTYFNYEAQQDKSGLPNDRFSAERPEGSISTLTIQRTEQRDSAMYRCASSRGGGYSYEQYFGPGTRLTVT.

The rearrangement links TRBV10-2 to TRBJ2-5, with D unclear. The germline V gene has CDR1 WSHSY and CDR2 SAAADI. Trimming stripped 2 bases from V and 1 base from J, with 5 bases between. The length of the CDR3 is 13 residues. The CDR3 loop is CASSEISQETQYF. The CDR3 nucleotides are TGCGCCAGCAGTGAGATTTCCCAAGAGACCCAGTACTTC.

This chain connects TRBV19 to TRBJ1-1, with D perhaps matching TRBD1 (5 bases). The CDR3 has 17 amino acids. Trimming cost V 0 bases and J 4 bases, with 18 bases left between them. Germline CDR1 is LNHDA and CDR2 is SQIVND (reference sequence). CDR3 DNA sequence: TGTGCCAGTAGTATAGATGGGGGATTATTAGTTCGCACTGAAGCTTTCTTT. The encoded protein is CASSIDGGLLVRTEAFF.

The chain carries TRBV5-6 and TRBJ1-1, with 8 nucleotides matching TRBD1. Germline V gene sequence: CDR1 SGHDT, CDR2 YYEEEE. V was pared by 4 bases and J by 0 bases, with 11 bases of the junction left unmatched. The CDR3 length is 17 residues. CDR3 nucleotide sequence: TGTGCCAGCAGCCCCCCGGCCAGGACAGGGCTGAACACTGAAGCTTTCTTT. It translates to CASSPPARTGLNTEAFF. Filled out from reference TRBV5-6 and TRBJ1-1, the complete variable domain reads DAGVTQSPTHLIKTRGQQVTLRCSPKSGHDTVSWYQQALGQGPQFIFQYYEEEERQRGNFPDRFSGHQFPNYSSELNVNALLLGDSALYLCASSPPARTGLNTEAFFGQGTRLTVV.

This chain uses TRBV5-5 with TRBJ1-6; D gene unclear. The V gene lost 3 bases and the J gene lost 5 bases, with 9 bases spanning the gap. The CDR3 length is 14 residues. CDR1 and CDR2 (germline): SGHKS, YYEKEE (reference sequence). The CDR3 loop is CASSSYFDNSPLHF. The DNA of the CDR3 is TGTGCCAGCAGCTCATATTTCGATAATTCACCCCTCCACTTT.

The genes are TRBV19 and TRBJ1-1; the match to TRBD1 covers 9 bases. This CDR3 has 14 residues. V lost 3 bases and J lost 1; bases outside the gene matches: 0. Germline-derived CDR1 and CDR2 are LNHDA and SQIVND (reference sequence). CDR3 nucleotide sequence: TGTGCCAGTAGTATGGGACAGGGGAACACTGAAGCTTTCTTT. It is translated as CASSMGQGNTEAFF.

The rearrangement links TRBV21-1 to TRBJ2-7. TRBV21-1 is given as a pseudogene. The CDR3 covers 15 residues. Here the CDR3 DNA reads TGTGCCAGCAGCAACGGACCGGGTCCCCCCTACGAGCAGTACTTC. Its translation: CASSNGPGPPYEQYF.

The CDR3 sequence is CASSSDRGRRSTEAFF. The CDR3 nucleotides read TGTGCCAGCAGCTCCGACAGGGGCCGAAGAAGCACTGAAGCTTTCTTT. The chain carries TRBV5-6 and TRBJ1-1, with 8 bases aligning to TRBD1. The CDR3 sequence is 16 residues long. V was pared by 3 bases and J by 4 bases, with 11 bases of the junction left unmatched. The germline V gene encodes CDR1 SGHDT and CDR2 YYEEEE. The full variable domain, rest sourced from reference TRBV5-6 and TRBJ1-1, is DAGVTQSPTHLIKTRGQQVTLRCSPKSGHDTVSWYQQALGQGPQFIFQYYEEEERQRGNFPDRFSGHQFPNYSSELNVNALLLGDSALYLCASSSDRGRRSTEAFFGQGTRLTVV.

The gene calls are TRBV10-3 and TRBJ1-4; D is uncertain. Trimming shortened V by 3 bases and J by 8 bases, and 13 bases separated the two germline ends. Germline V gene lookup returns CDR1 ENHRY and CDR2 SYGVKD. The CDR3 contains 14 residues. CDR3 residues: CAISDNRAGEKLFF. DNA of the CDR3: TGTGCCATCAGTGATAACCGGGCGGGAGAAAAACTGTTTTTT.

This clone was seen just once. The chain has TRBV6-1 and TRBJ1-1, with D unclear. CDR1 and CDR2 from the germline V gene are MNHNS and SASEGT. The V end was cut by 8 bases, the J end by 4 bases, with 5 bases between. The CDR3 loop spans 10 amino acids. The CDR3 spells CASHLTEAFF. The CDR3 DNA follows: TGTGCCAGCCACCTCACTGAAGCTTTCTTT.

This sequence joins TRBV9 and TRBJ1-6; D ambiguous. This CDR3 has 15 residues. CDR1 and CDR2 (germline): SGDLS, YYNGEE. V lost 0 bases, J lost 8 bases, and 12 bases lay in between. The CDR3 DNA reads as TGTGCCAGCAGCGTAGGTGCCAGTGGTGATTCACCCCTCCACTTT. This translates into CASSVGASGDSPLHF.

The chain combines TRBV5-6 with TRBJ1-4; the match to TRBD1 covers 9 bases. Germline CDR1 SGHDT, CDR2 YYEEEE. After removal of 4 bases from V and 5 bases from J, the junction contained 12 bases not matched to a gene. CDR3 length equals 17 residues. The CDR3 DNA follows: TGTGCCAGCAGCCCATTCTTGACAGGGACAGGGAATGAAAAACTGTTTTTT. Encoded protein: CASSPFLTGTGNEKLFF.

The chain links TRBV27 to TRBJ2-2; possible D gene TRBD1, 6 bases. This CDR3 has 15 residues. From germline, CDR1 is MNHEY and CDR2 SMNVEV (reference sequence). Trimming took off 6 bases at V and 7 bases at J, with 18 bases between the two ends. CDR3: CASRLGGRDRGELFF. The CDR3 DNA sequence: TGTGCCAGCAGATTAGGGGGTAGAGATCGCGGGGAGCTGTTTTTT.

The V and J genes are TRBV5-6 and TRBJ2-5, with D uncertain. V was shortened by 4 bases and J by 4 bases, with 14 bases between the two germline ends. From germline, CDR1 is SGHDT and CDR2 YYEEEE. The CDR3 is 14 amino acids. The CDR3 DNA reads as TGTGCCAGCAGCGCCTCGCTGCCCGGAGAGACCCAGTACTTC. Translated: CASSASLPGETQYF.

The chain has TRBV11-2 and TRBJ2-3; 8 nucleotides line up with TRBD2. CDR3 length equals 15 residues. Trimming removed 4 bases from V and 5 bases from J; junction bases left unmatched: 8. CDR1 is SGHAT and CDR2 is FQNNGV in the germline V gene. The CDR3 DNA reads TGTGCCAGCAGCTGGACCGCGGGAGGACTAGATACGCAGTATTTT. Translated, it gives CASSWTAGGLDTQYF.

The count of this clone is one. The chain has TRBV27 and TRBJ1-4; D is possibly TRBD1 (5 bases). V was pared by 1 base and J by 7 bases, with 10 bases between. There are 14 residues in the CDR3. The germline V gene encodes CDR1 MNHEY and CDR2 SMNVEV (reference sequence). As DNA, the CDR3 is TGTGCCAGCAGTTTATGGGGCCCTGGTGAAAAACTGTTTTTT. Its translation: CASSLWGPGEKLFF.

This chain links TRBV28 with TRBJ1-6; the D is unclear. The V end was cut by 7 bases, the J end by 0 bases, with 7 bases between. The CDR3 runs to 14 residues. The germline CDR1 and CDR2 sequences are MDHEN and SYDVKM. Here the CDR3 reads CASNFGSYNSPLHF. The CDR3 bases are TGTGCCAGCAATTTCGGCTCCTATAATTCACCCCTCCACTTT. Full variable domain (outside the CDR3, taken from reference TRBV28 and TRBJ1-6): DVKVTQSSRYLVKRTGEKVFLECVQDMDHENMFWYRQDPGLGLRLIYFSYDVKMKEKGDIPEGYSVSREKKERFSLILESASTNQTSMYLCASNFGSYNSPLHFGNGTRLTVT.

The chain's CDR3 is CASSLDEGLAGVEQYF. The CDR3 coding sequence is TGTGCCAGCAGCTTAGACGAGGGACTAGCGGGAGTGGAGCAGTACTTC. V usage is TRBV11-2 and J usage is TRBJ2-7; 14 positions match TRBD2. V dropped 0 bases and J dropped 7; count of bases not matched to a gene: 5. Germline V lookup: CDR1 SGHAT, CDR2 FQNNGV. The CDR3 contains 16 residues. Supplemented by reference TRBV11-2 and TRBJ2-7, the full variable domain reads EAGVAQSPRYKIIEKRQSVAFWCNPISGHATLYWYQQILGQGPKLLIQFQNNGVVDDSQLPKDRFSAERLKGVDSTLKIQPAKLEDSAVYLCASSLDEGLAGVEQYFGPGTRLTVT.